The 5 T cell receptor beta chains below were found in one sample sequenced in a study of shared clonotypes between healthy human individuals. Only in-frame clones appear in the TCRdb table, and some are missing; sequencing was by immunoSEQ multiplex PCR. The data show almost 750,000 clones, 55% to 80% seen once. The source material was memory CD4+ T cells sorted from blood. Subset denoted: CD45RA-negative fraction. The receptors were gathered from a woman in her 30s in good health.

The V call is TRBV30, the J call TRBJ2-2; possibly TRBD1 or TRBD2 for D (6 bases each). With 2 bases removed from V and 1 base from J, the gap between germline ends came to 11 bases. Germline CDR1 reads GTSNPN; CDR2 reads SVGIG (reference sequence). The CDR3 is made up of 15 amino acids. CDR3: CAWSRRGVNTGELFF. As DNA, the CDR3 is TGTGCCTGGAGTCGGAGGGGGGTGAACACCGGGGAGCTGTTTTTT.

The J gene is TRBJ2-7, the V gene TRBV27; 7 bases are a match to TRBD2. Germline trimming cut 3 bases from V and 3 bases from J; bases unmatched to any gene: 5. Germline CDR1 reads MNHEY; CDR2 reads SMNVEV (reference sequence). The CDR3 length is 14 residues. CDR3 coding DNA: TGTGCCAGCAGTTTGGGGGGGGTAGGCTACGAGCAGTACTTC. Its translation: CASSLGGVGYEQYF.

V gene TRBV27 combines with J gene TRBJ2-3, with TRBD2 as a possible D gene (6 bases). The CDR3 contains 19 residues. V lost 5 bases and J 1 base, leaving 25 bases between the germline ends. The V gene's germline CDR1 is MNHEY and CDR2 SMNVEV (reference sequence). The CDR3 sequence is CASSIRPPAGGDRTDTQYF. CDR3 DNA: TGTGCCAGCAGTATACGGCCTCCGGCAGGCGGGGACCGCACAGATACGCAGTATTTT.

The chain links TRBV14 to TRBJ2-1, with TRBD1 matching over 9 bases. The V gene's germline CDR1 is SGHDN and CDR2 FVKESK. J gave up 16 bases and V 4 bases, and 8 bases lay outside the gene matches. This CDR3 spans 12 amino acids. CDR3: CASSRPGQGPFF. DNA for the CDR3: TGTGCCAGCAGCCGACCAGGACAGGGGCCCTTCTTC.

This clone was seen a handful of times. The chain employs TRBV11-2 and TRBJ2-7; 7 positions agree with TRBD2. The V and J ends lost 3 bases and 5 bases, in that order; junction bases with no gene match: 7. The germline V gene has CDR1 SGHAT and CDR2 FQNNGV. The CDR3 has 14 amino acids. CDR3 nucleotides: TGTGCCAGCAGCTTCTACACCGGGAGGAACGAGCAGTACTTC. Translating it yields CASSFYTGRNEQYF.